The 27 T cell receptor beta chains reported below all come from one sample, sequenced in a study of cytomegalovirus exposure and HLA in healthy donors (dated by TCRdb to 2015 to 2018). The library was obtained by the immunoSEQ multiplex PCR assay. For the multiplex PCR, a mixture combining 60 forward primers for TCR Vbeta segments and 13 reverse primers for TCR Jbeta segments was used. Entries here come from immuneACCESS through TCRdb and include only in-frame sequences with V and J called. Some clones fail to appear in such tables; in the studies checked, an unresolved V gene covers under half of the shortfall, and the cause of the remainder is unknown. The sample data list approximately 180,000 clones, and roughly 84% of these were observed just once. The top ten hold roughly 0.24% of the sample. Sequenced sample: PBMCs. These receptors all come from a girl under three years old in good health and CMV-seronegative.

This rearrangement joins TRBV27 to TRBJ2-7; the D gene is possibly TRBD1 (5 bases). CDR1 and CDR2 from the germline V gene are MNHEY and SMNVEV (reference sequence). This CDR3 has 15 amino acids. The ends were cut back, 0 bases at V and 0 bases at J, with 9 bases in the middle. The CDR3 spells CASSLSTAYSYEQYF. In DNA form, the CDR3 reads TGTGCCAGCAGTTTATCGACAGCGTACTCCTACGAGCAGTACTTC.

The V call is TRBV5-5, the J call TRBJ1-2; D unclear. The V end was cut by 4 bases, the J end by 4 bases, with 11 bases between. The CDR3 runs 13 residues. Germline CDR1 SGHKS, CDR2 YYEKEE (reference sequence). CDR3 nucleotides: TGTGCCAGCAGCCCCCAGTTCCCCTATGGCTACACCTTC. Translation gives CASSPQFPYGYTF.

J is TRBJ2-4 and V is TRBV19; D call uncertain. There are 16 residues in the CDR3. In germline, CDR1 is LNHDA, CDR2 SQIVND (reference sequence). V lost 0 bases to trimming and J lost 1 base, with 10 bases between them. The CDR3 is CASSIDTAGAKNIQYF. Here the CDR3 DNA reads TGTGCCAGTAGTATAGATACAGCTGGGGCCAAAAACATTCAGTACTTC.

This rearrangement joins TRBV27 to TRBJ1-2; D ambiguous. V lost 0 bases to trimming and J lost 4 bases, with 9 bases between them. The CDR3 spans 14 residues. In germline, CDR1 is MNHEY, CDR2 SMNVEV (reference sequence). The CDR3 DNA reads TGTGCCAGCAGTTTATCCCAGTCCTCCTATGGCTACACCTTC. Translation gives CASSLSQSSYGYTF.

This clone came up once. The chain joins TRBV5-1 to TRBJ1-1, with D tentatively TRBD1 (6 bases). Germline lookup yields CDR1 SGHRS and CDR2 YFSETQ. V lost 4 bases and J 2 bases, leaving 18 bases between the germline ends. The CDR3 consists of 16 residues. The CDR3: CASSRLISGANTEAFF. The CDR3 DNA reads TGCGCCAGCAGCCGCCTAATTTCAGGGGCCAACACTGAAGCTTTCTTT.

Note on this clone: This same CDR3 is encoded by further DNA sequences in the sample. The V and J genes are TRBV6-6 and TRBJ2-7, with D maybe TRBD1 (5 bases). This CDR3 is built from 14 residues. Trimming stripped 7 bases from V and 4 bases from J, with 17 bases between. Germline V gives CDR1 MNHNY, CDR2 SVGAGI (reference sequence). In nucleotides, the CDR3 is TGTGCCAGCACCGTCTCTGGGGCGCGGTACGAGCAGTACTTC. As protein: CASTVSGARYEQYF.

As DNA, the CDR3 is TGCGCCAGCAGCCCGGTGCTAGCGGGGGTTAACAATGAGCAGTTCTTC. It yields the protein CASSPVLAGVNNEQFF. The gene calls are TRBV5-1 and TRBJ2-1; 10 bases map to TRBD2. The V gene's germline CDR1 is SGHRS and CDR2 YFSETQ. Trimming at V came to 4 bases and at J to 5 bases, leaving 9 bases not matched to a gene. The CDR3 sequence is 16 residues long.

For this clone: At the DNA level, this CDR3 is encoded by other sequences in the same sample as well. This rearrangement joins TRBV29-1 to TRBJ1-1; D unclear. The CDR3 contains 10 residues. With 3 bases removed from V and 8 bases from J, the gap between germline ends came to 7 bases. Germline lookup yields CDR1 SQVTM and CDR2 ANQGSEA. The CDR3 protein is CSVDRFEAFF. The CDR3 coding sequence is TGCAGCGTTGACAGATTCGAAGCTTTCTTT.

The rearrangement uses TRBV13 and TRBJ2-1, with a possible D match to TRBD1 (6 bases). Germline CDR1 and CDR2: PRHDT and FYEKMQ (reference sequence). V gave up 0 bases and J gave up 8 bases, with 8 bases separating them. The CDR3 spans 13 residues. CDR3 coding DNA: TGTGCCAGCAGCTTAGGGGGGGCTTATGAGCAGTTCTTC. Protein sequence: CASSLGGAYEQFF.

J is TRBJ2-3 and V is TRBV29-1; the D gene is possibly TRBD2 (7 bases). V was pared by 8 bases and J by 3 bases, with 21 bases between. The CDR3 sequence is 15 residues long. CDR1 is SQVTM and CDR2 is ANQGSEA in the germline V gene. CDR3 residues: CSTPSPGGRTDTQYF. Here the CDR3 DNA reads TGCAGCACCCCCTCACCGGGGGGCAGGACAGATACGCAGTATTTT.

This chain joins TRBV5-4 and TRBJ2-7, with D possibly being TRBD2 (5 bases). The CDR3 covers 13 residues. Germline values: CDR1 SGHNT, CDR2 YYREEE (reference sequence). V was trimmed by 4 bases and J by 1 base, leaving 9 bases between them. CDR3 sequence: CASSAGRSYEQYF. In nucleotides, the CDR3 is TGTGCCAGCAGCGCGGGCAGGTCCTACGAGCAGTACTTC.

With respect to this clone: This CDR3 is also generated by other DNA sequences in the sample. The chain carries TRBV2 and TRBJ2-7; 13 positions match TRBD2. Germline V gene lookup returns CDR1 SNHLY and CDR2 FYNNEI. The CDR3 is 14 amino acids. Trimming removed 6 bases from V and 3 bases from J; junction bases left unmatched: 2. Written as DNA, the CDR3 is TGTGCCAGCAGACTAGCGGGAGGGTACTACGAGCAGTACTTC. Encoded protein: CASRLAGGYYEQYF.

The CDR3 protein is CASSPPGKETQYF. The CDR3 DNA reads as TGTGCCAGCAGCCCACCAGGGAAAGAGACCCAGTACTTC. This chain connects TRBV13 to TRBJ2-5; D might be TRBD1 (5 bases). Germline V gene data show CDR1 as PRHDT and CDR2 as FYEKMQ (reference sequence). The CDR3 runs to 13 residues. Deletions cut 5 bases from V and 3 bases from J, with 10 bases between.

About this clone itself: The sample carries other DNA sequences with the same CDR3. The chain is built from TRBV29-1 and TRBJ2-3; D gene uncertain. Germline V gene sequence: CDR1 SQVTM, CDR2 ANQGSEA. The CDR3 has 12 residues. The ends were cut back, 2 bases at V and 1 base at J, with 4 bases in the middle. CDR3 region: CSVESGTDTQYF. The CDR3 DNA is TGCAGCGTTGAAAGCGGCACAGATACGCAGTATTTT.

The chain recombines TRBV12-5 with TRBJ2-1; 12 bases fit TRBD2. V trimming: 1 base; J trimming: 2 bases; junction bases outside the gene matches: 12. The CDR3 runs to 20 residues. Germline V gene sequence: CDR1 LGHNT, CDR2 FRNRAP. CDR3 residues: CASGLARLLAGGPTYNEQFF. The DNA of the CDR3 is TGTGCTAGTGGTTTGGCCCGCTTGCTAGCGGGGGGGCCCACCTACAATGAGCAGTTCTTC.

The rearrangement uses TRBV12-2 and TRBJ1-5; TRBD1 reflects the table's D call only, with no check against the DNA. TRBV12-2 is designated a pseudogene. The CDR3 is 18 amino acids. The DNA of the CDR3 is TGTGCAAGTCGCCCGAGGCGCTCGGACAGGGACGGCAATCAGCCCCAGCATTTT. It is translated as CASRPRRSDRDGNQPQHF.

The DNA for the CDR3 is TGTGCCAGCAGCTTACGGGGGATTGACACTGAAGCTTTCTTT. It translates to CASSLRGIDTEAFF. V is TRBV7-2 and J is TRBJ1-1; tentative D call: TRBD1 (5 bases). The CDR3 covers 14 residues. The germline V gene encodes CDR1 SGHTA and CDR2 FQGNSA. V was trimmed by 2 bases and J by 3 bases, leaving 10 bases between them.

The chain carries TRBV5-1 and TRBJ2-7; D might be TRBD2 (5 bases). The V end was cut by 0 bases, the J end by 3 bases, with 16 bases between. This CDR3 region has 16 residues. Per the germline V gene, CDR1 is SGHRS and CDR2 is YFSETQ. In nucleotides, the CDR3 is TGCGCCAGCAGCTTGGGTTCGGCGGGTAGGAGCTACGAGCAGTACTTC. Its translation is CASSLGSAGRSYEQYF.

This clone was seen a few times. This chain links TRBV9 with TRBJ2-3, with 7 positions matching TRBD2. The CDR3 is 18 amino acids. In germline, CDR1 is SGDLS, CDR2 YYNGEE. Germline trimming cut 4 bases from V and 1 base from J; bases unmatched to any gene: 15. CDR3 sequence reads: CASSPRGSPKRGTDTQYF. CDR3 nucleotide sequence: TGTGCCAGCAGCCCTCGCGGGAGCCCGAAAAGAGGCACAGATACGCAGTATTTT.

The chain links TRBV5-1 to TRBJ2-5; D is undetermined. The J call is in doubt because the DNA end fits TRBJ2-7 better. The germline gives CDR1 SGHRS, CDR2 YFSETQ. The CDR3 loop spans 12 amino acids. The CDR3 sequence: CASSLGAYEQYF. CDR3 in DNA: TGCGCCAGCAGCTTGGGGGCCTACGAGCAGTACTTC.

CDR3 residues: CASSHQLAGGAGELFF. The CDR3 DNA follows: TGTGCCAGCAGCCACCAACTAGCGGGAGGGGCCGGGGAGCTGTTTTTT. This chain uses TRBV9 with TRBJ2-2, with 13 nucleotides matching TRBD2. The CDR3 is 16 amino acids. Trimming removed 4 bases from V and 6 bases from J; junction bases left unmatched: 6. The V gene's germline CDR1 is SGDLS and CDR2 YYNGEE.

V is TRBV19 and J is TRBJ2-1; 8 bases map to TRBD1. This CDR3 has 15 amino acids. The V and J ends lost 7 bases and 5 bases, in that order; junction bases with no gene match: 10. The germline CDR1 and CDR2 sequences are LNHDA and SQIVND (reference sequence). The CDR3 here is CASTDRDRRHNEQFF. In DNA form, the CDR3 reads TGTGCCAGTACAGACCGGGACAGGCGCCACAATGAGCAGTTCTTC.

This clone was detected only once. J is TRBJ2-3 and V is TRBV30; 14 bases fit TRBD2. After removal of 3 bases from V and 5 bases from J, the junction contained 7 bases not matched to a gene. This CDR3 has 16 amino acids. Germline V CDR1 and CDR2: GTSNPN, SVGIG (reference sequence). Written as DNA, the CDR3 is TGTGCCTGGAGCACCGGACTAGCGGGAGGAAAAGATACGCAGTATTTT. Amino acids: CAWSTGLAGGKDTQYF.

CDR3 protein: CASSSTRQTDTQYF. The CDR3 nucleotides are TGTGCCAGCAGTTCTACAAGACAGACAGATACGCAGTATTTT. This rearrangement joins TRBV6-6 to TRBJ2-3, with a tentative D call TRBD1 (5 bases). From germline, CDR1 is MNHNY and CDR2 SVGAGI (reference sequence). The V end was cut by 4 bases, the J end by 3 bases, with 11 bases between. The CDR3 has 14 residues.

CDR3 DNA sequence: TGTGCCAGCAGTTCCCCTCAGGGTAGGGTAGCCAACTATGGCTACACCTTC. Its translation: CASSSPQGRVANYGYTF. The chain uses TRBV2 and TRBJ1-2, with D maybe TRBD1 (5 bases). Trimming stripped 5 bases from V and 2 bases from J, with 21 bases between. The CDR3 runs to 17 residues. Germline V lookup: CDR1 SNHLY, CDR2 FYNNEI.

The chain employs TRBV4-3 and TRBJ1-6; D remains ambiguous. Trimming removed 1 base at V and 5 bases at J, with 9 bases between. The CDR3 extends over 15 amino acids. Per germline, CDR1 LGHNA and CDR2 YSLEER. The CDR3 nucleotides are TGCGCCAGCAGCCAAGTGCGTCAGGATAATTCACCCCTCCACTTT. This encodes CASSQVRQDNSPLHF.

The V gene is TRBV5-6, the J gene TRBJ2-2; D gene ambiguous. With 1 base removed from V and 5 bases from J, the gap between germline ends came to 6 bases. This CDR3 is 13 amino acids long. Germline CDR1 is SGHDT and CDR2 is YYEEEE. Written as DNA, the CDR3 is TGTGCCAGCAGCTTGTTTCTGACCGGGGAGCTGTTTTTT. As protein: CASSLFLTGELFF.